The clone carrying this T cell receptor beta chain was detected only a few times. The PCR ran on 60 Vbeta and 13 Jbeta primers. The data were produced by immunoSEQ multiplex PCR, yet TCRdb's version contains in-frame clones alone and is incomplete. Of roughly 150,000 clones in the sample, roughly 10% were seen once. The sample comes from a study of cytomegalovirus exposure and HLA in healthy donors. V shed 2 bases and J 0 bases; nucleotides not matched to a gene: 8. Germline V gene data show CDR1 as SGHTA and CDR2 as FQGNSA. The CDR3 runs to 17 residues. This clonotype was sampled from a male donor in good health and CMV-seronegative. This chain links TRBV7-2 with TRBJ2-3, with TRBD2 matching 7 bases. The sequenced sample consisted of PBMCs. CDR3 DNA: TGTGCCAGCAGCTTAATCGCCCGGGGAGGGAGCACAGATACGCAGTATTTT. It codes for CASSLIARGGSTDTQYF.